This TCR beta chain was sequenced in a study of T cells in tuberculosis. Germline V gives CDR1 MNHEY, CDR2 SMNVEV (reference sequence). The CDR3 sequence is 13 residues long. Trimming cost V 7 bases and J 4 bases; bases outside gene matches: 5. With regard to this clone: Its target is not known.

Study-wide points: Active tuberculosis alpha repertoires lay closer to GMM-specific TCRs than controls'.

This table comes from immunoSEQ multiplex PCR, and its TCRdb copy is limited to in-frame clones, with some not included. This sample has some 31,000 clones, with 93% found just once. The sequenced sample was PBMCs. V is TRBV27 and J is TRBJ2-3, with 7 positions matching TRBD1. The sequence was obtained from a donor aged 10-35 years with latent tuberculosis or without tuberculosis infection. The DNA of the CDR3 is TGTGCCAGCACCGACGACAGGGCAGATACGCAGTATTTT. Encoded protein: CASTDDRADTQYF.